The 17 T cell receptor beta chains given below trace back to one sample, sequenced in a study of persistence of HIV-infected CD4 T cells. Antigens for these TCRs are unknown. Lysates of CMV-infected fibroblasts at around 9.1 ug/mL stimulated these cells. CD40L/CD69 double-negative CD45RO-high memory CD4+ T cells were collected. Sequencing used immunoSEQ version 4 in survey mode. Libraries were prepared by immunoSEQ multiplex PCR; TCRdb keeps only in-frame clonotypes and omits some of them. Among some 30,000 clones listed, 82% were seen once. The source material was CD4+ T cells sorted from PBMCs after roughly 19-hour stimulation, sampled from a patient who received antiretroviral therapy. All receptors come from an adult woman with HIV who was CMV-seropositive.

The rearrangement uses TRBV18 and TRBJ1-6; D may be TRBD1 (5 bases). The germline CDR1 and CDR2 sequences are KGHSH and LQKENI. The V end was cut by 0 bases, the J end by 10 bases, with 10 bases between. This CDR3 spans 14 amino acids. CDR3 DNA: TGTGCCAGCTCACCACCCACACGGGACTCACCCCTCCACTTT. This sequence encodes CASSPPTRDSPLHF.

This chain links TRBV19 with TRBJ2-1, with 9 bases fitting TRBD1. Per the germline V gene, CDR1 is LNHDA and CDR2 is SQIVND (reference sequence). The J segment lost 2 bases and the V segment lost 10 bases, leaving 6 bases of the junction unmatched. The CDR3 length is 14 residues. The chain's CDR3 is CATWGQGAYNEQFF. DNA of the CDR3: TGTGCCACCTGGGGACAGGGAGCCTACAATGAGCAGTTCTTC.

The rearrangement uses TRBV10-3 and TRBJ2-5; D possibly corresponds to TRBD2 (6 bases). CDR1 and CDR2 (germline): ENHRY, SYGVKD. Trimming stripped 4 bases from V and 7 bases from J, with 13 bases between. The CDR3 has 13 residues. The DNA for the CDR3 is TGTGCCATCAGTGTATGGGGTAGCGGGACCCAGTACTTC. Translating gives CAISVWGSGTQYF.

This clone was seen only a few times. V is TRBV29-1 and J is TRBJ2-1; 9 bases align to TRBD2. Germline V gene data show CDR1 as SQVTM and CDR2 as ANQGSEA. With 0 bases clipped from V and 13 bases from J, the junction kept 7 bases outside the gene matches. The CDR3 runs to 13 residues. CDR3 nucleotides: TGCAGCGTTGAAGATCAGGCTAGCGGGAAACAGTTCTTC. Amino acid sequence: CSVEDQASGKQFF.

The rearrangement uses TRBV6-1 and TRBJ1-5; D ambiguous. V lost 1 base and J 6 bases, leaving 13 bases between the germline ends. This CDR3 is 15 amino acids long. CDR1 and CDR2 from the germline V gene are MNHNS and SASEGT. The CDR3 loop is CASSEVNWGFQPQHF. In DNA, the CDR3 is TGTGCCAGCAGTGAAGTAAATTGGGGATTTCAGCCCCAGCATTTT.

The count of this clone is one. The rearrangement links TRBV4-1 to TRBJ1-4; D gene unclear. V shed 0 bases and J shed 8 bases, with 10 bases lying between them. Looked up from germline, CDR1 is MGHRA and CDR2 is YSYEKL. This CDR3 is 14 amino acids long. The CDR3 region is CASSQDIEREKLFF. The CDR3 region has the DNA TGCGCCAGCAGCCAAGACATAGAAAGGGAAAAACTGTTTTTT.

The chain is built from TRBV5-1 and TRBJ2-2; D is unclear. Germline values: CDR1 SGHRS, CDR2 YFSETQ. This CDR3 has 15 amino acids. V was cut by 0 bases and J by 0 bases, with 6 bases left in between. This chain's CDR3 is CASSLGSTNTGELFF. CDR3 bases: TGCGCCAGCAGCTTGGGGTCAACGAACACCGGGGAGCTGTTTTTT.

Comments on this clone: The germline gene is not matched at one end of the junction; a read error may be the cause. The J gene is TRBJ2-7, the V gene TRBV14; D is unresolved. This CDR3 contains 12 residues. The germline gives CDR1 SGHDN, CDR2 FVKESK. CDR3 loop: CASSQAASEQYF. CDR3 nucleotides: TGTGCCAGCAGTCAAGCCGCTTCCGAGCAGTACTTC.

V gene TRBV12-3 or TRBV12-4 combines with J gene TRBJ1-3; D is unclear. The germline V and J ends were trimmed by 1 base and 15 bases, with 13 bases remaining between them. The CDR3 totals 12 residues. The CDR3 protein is CASSLEGGDAYF. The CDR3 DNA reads TGTGCCAGCAGTTTAGAGGGCGGCGATGCATATTTT.

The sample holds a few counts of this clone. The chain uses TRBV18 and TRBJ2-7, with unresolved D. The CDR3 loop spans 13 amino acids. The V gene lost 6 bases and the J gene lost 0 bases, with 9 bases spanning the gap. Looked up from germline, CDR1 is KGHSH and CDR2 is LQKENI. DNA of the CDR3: TGTGCCAGCTCCCAGGCTGCCTCCTACGAGCAGTACTTC. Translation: CASSQAASYEQYF.

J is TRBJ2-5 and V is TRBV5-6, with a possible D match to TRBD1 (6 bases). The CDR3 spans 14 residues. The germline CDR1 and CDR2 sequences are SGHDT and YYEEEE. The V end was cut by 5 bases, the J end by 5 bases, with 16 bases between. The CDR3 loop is CASSNRVMRETQYF. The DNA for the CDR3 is TGTGCCAGCAGTAACAGGGTAATGAGGGAGACCCAGTACTTC.

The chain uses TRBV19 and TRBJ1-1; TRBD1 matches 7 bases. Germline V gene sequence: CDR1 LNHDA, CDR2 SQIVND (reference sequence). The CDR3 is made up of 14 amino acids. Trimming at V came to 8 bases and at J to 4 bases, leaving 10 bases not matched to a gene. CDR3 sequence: CASGRGGWATEAFF. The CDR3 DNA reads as TGTGCCAGTGGCAGGGGGGGGTGGGCCACTGAAGCTTTCTTT. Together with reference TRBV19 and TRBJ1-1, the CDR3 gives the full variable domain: DGGITQSPKYLFRKEGQNVTLSCEQNLNHDAMYWYRQDPGQGLRLIYYSQIVNDFQKGDIAEGYSVSREKKESFPLTVTSAQKNPTAFYLCASGRGGWATEAFFGQGTRLTVV.

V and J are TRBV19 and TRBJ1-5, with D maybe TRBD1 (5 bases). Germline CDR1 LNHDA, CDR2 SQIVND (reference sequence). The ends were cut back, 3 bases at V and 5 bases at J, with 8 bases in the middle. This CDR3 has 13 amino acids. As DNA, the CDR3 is TGTGCCAGTAGTATCGGGGCCCATCAGCCCCAGCATTTT. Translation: CASSIGAHQPQHF.

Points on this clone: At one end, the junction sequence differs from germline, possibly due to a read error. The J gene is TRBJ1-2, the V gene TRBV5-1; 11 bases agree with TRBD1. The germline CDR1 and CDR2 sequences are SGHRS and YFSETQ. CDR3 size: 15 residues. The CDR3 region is CASSLGTGGEYGYTF. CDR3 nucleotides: TGCGCCAGCAGTTTGGGGACAGGGGGTGAATATGGCTACACCTTC. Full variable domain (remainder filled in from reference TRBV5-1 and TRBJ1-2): KAGVTQTPRYLIKTRGQQVTLSCSPISGHRSVSWYQQTPGQGLQFLFEYFSETQRNKGNFPGRFSGRQFSNSRSEMNVSTLELGDSALYLCASSLGTGGEYGYTFGSGTRLTVV.

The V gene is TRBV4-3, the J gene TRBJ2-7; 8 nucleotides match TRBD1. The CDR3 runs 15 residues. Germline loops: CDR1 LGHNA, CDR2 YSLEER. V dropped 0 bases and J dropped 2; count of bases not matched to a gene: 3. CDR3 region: CASSQEGTGTYEQYF. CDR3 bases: TGCGCCAGCAGCCAAGAAGGGACAGGTACCTACGAGCAGTACTTC.

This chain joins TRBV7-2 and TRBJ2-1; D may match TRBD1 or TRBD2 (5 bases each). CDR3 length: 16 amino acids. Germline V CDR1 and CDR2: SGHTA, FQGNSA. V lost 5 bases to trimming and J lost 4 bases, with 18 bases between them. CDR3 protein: CASSRIPGTLYNEQFF. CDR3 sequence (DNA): TGTGCCAGCAGCCGTATCCCCGGGACGCTTTACAATGAGCAGTTCTTC.

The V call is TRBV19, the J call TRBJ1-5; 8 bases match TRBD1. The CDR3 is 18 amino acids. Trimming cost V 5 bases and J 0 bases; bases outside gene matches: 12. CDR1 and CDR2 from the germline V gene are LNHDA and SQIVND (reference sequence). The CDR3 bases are TGTGCCAGTAGTGCGACAGGGGTATTTATTTATAGCAATCAGCCCCAGCATTTT. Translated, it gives CASSATGVFIYSNQPQHF.